This T cell receptor beta chain appears in the sequencing data of a study of blood T cell repertoires in COVID-19. Study overall: The study drew acute and convalescent COVID-19 samples from the United States, Italy and Spain. The analysed material was cDNA or gDNA that came from T cells, B-cell-depleted T cells, or PBMCs.

In the study's own analysis: Reference gene primer amplification in the assay estimated nucleated cell counts. Repertoires were generated with immunoSEQ multiplex PCR, while TCRdb's copy carries only in-frame clones and drops some. That table supplies the V and J calls and clone size; D and trimming were determined from the DNA. The table shows some 130,000 clones, with around 88% occurring only once. The CDR3 has 12 amino acids. The ends were cut back, 7 bases at V and 4 bases at J, with 11 bases in the middle. CDR1 is SGHKS and CDR2 is YYEKEE in the germline V gene (reference sequence). The specimen sequenced was peripheral blood. This chain uses TRBV5-5 with TRBJ1-1, with D uncertain. The receptor was isolated from a woman between 50 and 59 years old who had recovered from COVID-19. This CDR3 is CASLSGSTEAFF. Here the CDR3 DNA reads TGTGCCAGCTTAAGCGGGAGCACTGAAGCTTTCTTT.